This TCR beta chain was captured by sequencing in a study of blood T cell repertoires in COVID-19. Turning to the study itself: COVID-19 samples, acute and convalescent, were from the United States, Italy and Spain.

Original processing methods: Estimation of nucleated cell counts relied on the amplification of reference gene primers. Measured with immunoSEQ multiplex PCR; TCRdb has only the in-frame clones, and not every one. The V and J calls and clone size are taken from that table; D and trimming were inferred from the DNA. Of under 300,000 clones listed, just under 85% are singletons. The CDR3 extends over 14 amino acids. The junction had 8 bases not matched to a gene; V was cut back by 3 bases and J by 7 bases. Germline CDR1 is LGHDT and CDR2 is YNNKEL (reference sequence). The sequence came from a man aged 50-60 years with acute or convalescent COVID-19. Sequencing input: peripheral blood. J is TRBJ1-2 and V is TRBV3-1 (or the pseudogene TRBV3-2); 7 nucleotides line up with TRBD1. Written as DNA, the CDR3 is TGTGCCAGCAGCCAGGGGACAGAAGGTGTTGGCTACACCTTC. This codes for CASSQGTEGVGYTF.